A single sample gave rise to the 5 T cell receptor beta chains below, sequenced in a study of breast tumors, draining lymph nodes, adjacent tissues. Samples came from axillary lymph nodes draining the breast cancer. TCRdb processed the multiplex PCR reads anew with MiXCR; each CDR3 protein has one entry. Of about 130,000 distinct CDR3 sequences listed, just under 20% are singletons. Sequenced: axillary lymph node tissue. The origin of the receptors is a female donor with breast cancer. Some clones in this sample may be carry-over from other donors' samples.

This clonotype came up many times. CDR3 DNA sequence: TGTGCCACCAGCATCGACAGGATGAACACCATATATTTT. Its translation is CATSIDRMNTIYF. The genes are TRBV15 and TRBJ1-3; D is possibly TRBD1 (6 bases). V was pared by 4 bases and J by 7 bases, with 11 bases between. The CDR3 spans 13 residues. The germline V gene encodes CDR1 LNHNV and CDR2 YYDKDF (reference sequence).

As concerns this clonotype: A much larger clone lies a single base off, so this may be a read error. The CDR3 nucleotides are TGTGCCAGCAGCTTAGGAGGGGTGGGGGTAGTGGGTCAGCCCCAGCAGTTT. Amino acid sequence: CASSLGGVGVVGQPQQF. This chain connects TRBV7-9 to TRBJ1-5; D is possibly TRBD1 (5 bases). This CDR3 is built from 17 residues. CDR1 and CDR2 from the germline V gene are SEHNR and FQNEAQ (reference sequence).

Turning to this clonotype: Possible read error: a much larger clone is one base away. It is likely a read error, because the conserved phenylalanine at the end of the CDR3 is missing. The genes are TRBV5-8 and TRBJ1-2; the match to TRBD1 covers 7 bases. Germline assignment: CDR1 SGHTS and CDR2 YDEGEE. The CDR3 spans 15 residues. The ends lost 0 bases at V and 4 bases at J; junction bases unmatched: 6. This CDR3 is CASSLVEQGIYGYTL. The DNA for the CDR3 is TGTGCCAGCAGCTTGGTTGAACAGGGGATCTATGGCTACACCCTC.

A word on this clonotype: With a much larger clone just one base away, this may be a read error. The CDR3: CASSFVGYEQYF. The CDR3 DNA is TGTGCCAGCAGTTTCGTGGGTTACGAGCAGTACTTC. The chain uses TRBV28 and TRBJ2-7; D not resolved. V was clipped by 3 bases and J by 4 bases, with 7 bases between them. The CDR3 extends over 12 amino acids. Per the germline V gene, CDR1 is MDHEN and CDR2 is SYDVKM.

This clonotype was observed many times. The V call is TRBV2, the J call TRBJ2-5, with D hard to call. V gave up 2 bases and J gave up 2 bases, with 6 bases separating them. CDR1 is SNHLY and CDR2 is FYNNEI in the germline V gene. This CDR3 region has 13 residues. CDR3 nucleotides: TGTGCCAGCAGTGAAACTCGGCAAGAGACCCAGTACTTC. Protein sequence: CASSETRQETQYF.